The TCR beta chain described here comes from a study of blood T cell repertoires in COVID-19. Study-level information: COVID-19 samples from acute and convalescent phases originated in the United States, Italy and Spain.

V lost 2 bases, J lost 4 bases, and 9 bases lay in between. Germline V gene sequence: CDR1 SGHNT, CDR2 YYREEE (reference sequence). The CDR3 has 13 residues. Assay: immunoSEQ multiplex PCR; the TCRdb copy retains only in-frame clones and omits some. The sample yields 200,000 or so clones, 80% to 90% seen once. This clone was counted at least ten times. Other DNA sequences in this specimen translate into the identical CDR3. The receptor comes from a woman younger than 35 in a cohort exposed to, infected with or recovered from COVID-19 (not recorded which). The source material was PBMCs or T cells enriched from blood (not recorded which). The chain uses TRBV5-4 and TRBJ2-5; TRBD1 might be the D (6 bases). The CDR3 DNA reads TGTGCCAGCAGCTTACAGGGTGGAGAGACCCAGTACTTC. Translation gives CASSLQGGETQYF.